The 16 T cell receptor beta chains below come from one sample, sequenced in a study of blood T cell repertoires in COVID-19. The assay was immunoSEQ multiplex PCR, and TCRdb's table has in-frame clones only and misses some. The sample gives 55,000 to 75,000 clones, around 84% of which show up once; 3.5% to 4.5% is in the top ten. Sequencing used peripheral blood. The receptor source for this set is a man aged 45-65 years with acute or convalescent COVID-19.

The J gene is TRBJ2-3, the V gene TRBV28; weak D call: TRBD1 (5 bases). The ends were cut back, 4 bases at V and 1 base at J, with 18 bases in the middle. The CDR3 spans 17 residues. Germline V gene sequence: CDR1 MDHEN, CDR2 SYDVKM. The CDR3 DNA reads as TGTGCCAGCAGTTCCGCAGTAGGGGTTTGGGGCACAGATACGCAGTATTTT. This sequence encodes CASSSAVGVWGTDTQYF.

A remark on this clone: Different DNA sequences within this sample yield the same CDR3. The chain combines TRBV5-1 with TRBJ1-1, with unresolved D. Germline CDR1 and CDR2: SGHRS and YFSETQ. CDR3 length: 15 amino acids. With 0 bases removed from V and 0 bases from J, the gap between germline ends came to 9 bases. CDR3 sequence (DNA): TGCGCCAGCAGCTTGGAGGCGGGCCTGAACACTGAAGCTTTCTTT. This encodes CASSLEAGLNTEAFF.

The chain carries TRBV28 and TRBJ1-4, with D possibly TRBD1 on 5 matching bases. This CDR3 is built from 14 residues. The ends were cut back, 3 bases at V and 8 bases at J, with 13 bases in the middle. Germline loops: CDR1 MDHEN, CDR2 SYDVKM. CDR3 sequence (DNA): TGTGCCAGCAGTTTCTCGTTGAGACAGGAAAAACTGTTTTTT. Amino acids: CASSFSLRQEKLFF.

This sequence joins TRBV6-5 and TRBJ2-3; tentative D call: TRBD2 (6 bases). The CDR3 is 13 residues long. The germline gives CDR1 MNHEY, CDR2 SVGAGI. With 11 bases removed from V and 0 bases from J, the gap between germline ends came to 12 bases. The CDR3 region has the DNA TGTGCCGTTCAAGCGGGTAGCACAGATACGCAGTATTTT. It specifies CAVQAGSTDTQYF.

J is TRBJ1-5 and V is TRBV12-3 or TRBV12-4, with no clear D. This CDR3 is 13 amino acids long. Trimming removed 2 bases from V and 4 bases from J, with 6 bases in between. CDR3 bases: TGTGCCAGCAGTTTATCAGGTAATCAGCCCCAGCATTTT. Protein: CASSLSGNQPQHF.

The chain has TRBV10-3 and TRBJ1-2; D is uncertain. Germline CDR1 is ENHRY and CDR2 is SYGVKD. The CDR3 has 15 residues. The V and J ends lost 2 bases and 2 bases respectively, with 12 bases between them. The CDR3 DNA sequence: TGTGCCATCAGTGAGGATAGGTGGGCGAACTATGGCTACACCTTC. Translation: CAISEDRWANYGYTF.

This chain joins TRBV11-2 and TRBJ2-5; 7 bases map to TRBD1. CDR1 is SGHAT, CDR2 FQNNGV, per germline. The CDR3 runs to 13 residues. V shed 4 bases, J shed 4 bases, and the junction held 3 bases outside the gene matches. The CDR3 sequence: CASSSYRGETQYF. The CDR3 region has the DNA TGTGCCAGCAGCTCCTACAGGGGAGAGACCCAGTACTTC.

This chain links TRBV7-2 with TRBJ1-3; D is perhaps TRBD1 (5 bases). With 3 bases removed from V and 0 bases from J, the gap between germline ends came to 9 bases. The germline V gene has CDR1 SGHTA and CDR2 FQGNSA. This CDR3 spans 15 amino acids. The CDR3, as DNA: TGTGCCAGCAGCTTGTGGGGGGTCTCTGGAAACACCATATATTTT. Protein product: CASSLWGVSGNTIYF.

This chain uses TRBV3-1 (or the pseudogene TRBV3-2) with TRBJ2-1, with 11 bases fitting TRBD2. The CDR3 covers 14 residues. J gave up 4 bases and V 5 bases, and 1 base lay outside the gene matches. Per the germline V gene, CDR1 is LGHDT and CDR2 is YNNKEL (reference sequence). CDR3 loop: CASSTSGGYNEQFF. DNA for the CDR3: TGTGCCAGCAGCACTAGCGGGGGTTACAATGAGCAGTTCTTC.

The rearrangement links TRBV12-3 or TRBV12-4 to TRBJ1-5; D perhaps matches TRBD1 (6 bases). The CDR3 is 12 residues long. Trimming pared 6 bases from V and 9 bases from J, leaving 12 bases between. The CDR3 spells CASSLPTGPQHF. In nucleotides, the CDR3 is TGTGCCAGCAGCCTTCCGACAGGGCCCCAGCATTTT.

CDR3 sequence (DNA): TGTGCCAGCAGTGATGGAGAGCAGCCCCAGCATTTT. Translating it yields CASSDGEQPQHF. The V gene is TRBV2, the J gene TRBJ1-5; D unresolved. The CDR3 has 12 residues. V gave up 3 bases and J gave up 7 bases, with 7 bases separating them. Germline-derived CDR1 and CDR2 are SNHLY and FYNNEI. Together with reference TRBV2 and TRBJ1-5, the CDR3 gives the full variable domain: EPEVTQTPSHQVTQMGQEVILRCVPISNHLYFYWYRQILGQKVEFLVSFYNNEISEKSEIFDDQFSVERPDGSNFTLKIRSTKLEDSAMYFCASSDGEQPQHFGDGTRLSIL.

The chain carries TRBV5-1 and TRBJ1-5; 8 bases are a match to TRBD1. The V gene's germline CDR1 is SGHRS and CDR2 YFSETQ. This CDR3 region has 14 residues. The junction had 5 bases not matched to a gene; V was cut back by 4 bases and J by 5 bases. The DNA for the CDR3 is TGCGCCAGCAGCCCGGCAGGGGGCTATCAGCCCCAGCATTTT. This gives the protein CASSPAGGYQPQHF.

This rearrangement joins TRBV10-1 to TRBJ2-1; 10 bases align to TRBD1. Trimming at V came to 10 bases and at J to 6 bases, leaving 6 bases not matched to a gene. From germline, CDR1 is WNHNN and CDR2 SYGVQD (reference sequence). There are 13 residues in the CDR3. The CDR3 DNA reads as TGCGCCACCGGACAGGGGGTCGGCAATGAGCAGTTCTTC. Residues: CATGQGVGNEQFF.

Only one count was recorded for this clone. The rearrangement joins TRBV6-5 to TRBJ2-7; 14 bases map to TRBD2. CDR3 size: 16 residues. Germline loops: CDR1 MNHEY, CDR2 SVGAGI. V was pared by 0 bases and J by 5 bases, with 3 bases of the junction left unmatched. The CDR3 here is CASSYSTSGRVHEQYF. The CDR3 DNA reads TGTGCCAGCAGTTACTCGACTAGCGGGAGGGTTCACGAGCAGTACTTC.

V gene TRBV19 combines with J gene TRBJ1-5; the D gene is possibly TRBD1 (5 bases). Germline CDR1 and CDR2: LNHDA and SQIVND (reference sequence). Trimming stripped 10 bases from V and 7 bases from J, with 17 bases between. The CDR3 extends over 13 amino acids. As DNA, the CDR3 is TGTGCCACCACAGGTAACCCTGGGCAGCCCCAGCATTTT. It specifies CATTGNPGQPQHF. Full variable domain (rest looked up from reference TRBV19 and TRBJ1-5): DGGITQSPKYLFRKEGQNVTLSCEQNLNHDAMYWYRQDPGQGLRLIYYSQIVNDFQKGDIAEGYSVSREKKESFPLTVTSAQKNPTAFYLCATTGNPGQPQHFGDGTRLSIL.

V gene TRBV5-1 combines with J gene TRBJ1-2; D possibly corresponds to TRBD1 (6 bases). The CDR3 has 15 residues. V shed 4 bases and J shed 1 base, with 14 bases lying between them. Germline CDR1 is SGHRS and CDR2 is YFSETQ. CDR3 loop: CASSQQGSGNYGYTF. The CDR3 DNA reads as TGCGCCAGCAGCCAACAGGGCTCGGGTAACTATGGCTACACCTTC. Drawing the rest from reference TRBV5-1 and TRBJ1-2, the complete variable domain is KAGVTQTPRYLIKTRGQQVTLSCSPISGHRSVSWYQQTPGQGLQFLFEYFSETQRNKGNFPGRFSGRQFSNSRSEMNVSTLELGDSALYLCASSQQGSGNYGYTFGSGTRLTVV.